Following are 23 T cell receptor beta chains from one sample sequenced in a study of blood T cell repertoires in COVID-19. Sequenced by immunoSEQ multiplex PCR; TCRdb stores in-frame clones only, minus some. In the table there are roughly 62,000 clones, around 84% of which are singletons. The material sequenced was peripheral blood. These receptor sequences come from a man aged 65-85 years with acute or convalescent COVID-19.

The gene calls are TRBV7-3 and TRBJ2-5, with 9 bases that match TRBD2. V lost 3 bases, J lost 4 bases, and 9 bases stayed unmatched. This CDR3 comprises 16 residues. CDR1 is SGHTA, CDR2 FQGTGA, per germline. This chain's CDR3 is CASSFGSGSMGETQYF. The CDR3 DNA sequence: TGTGCCAGCAGCTTTGGTAGCGGGAGCATGGGAGAGACCCAGTACTTC. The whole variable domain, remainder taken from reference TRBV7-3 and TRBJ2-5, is GAGVSQTPSNKVTEKGKYVELRCDPISGHTALYWYRQSLGQGPEFLIYFQGTGAADDSGLPNDRFFAVRPEGSVSTLKIQRTERGDSAVYLCASSFGSGSMGETQYFGPGTRLLVL.

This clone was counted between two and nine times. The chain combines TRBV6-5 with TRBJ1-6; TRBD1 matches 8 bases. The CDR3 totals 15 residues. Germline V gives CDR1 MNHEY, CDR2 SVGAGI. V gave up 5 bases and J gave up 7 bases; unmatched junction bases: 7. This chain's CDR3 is CASSNTQGENSPLHF. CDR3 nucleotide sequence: TGTGCCAGCAGTAATACACAGGGGGAAAATTCACCCCTCCACTTT.

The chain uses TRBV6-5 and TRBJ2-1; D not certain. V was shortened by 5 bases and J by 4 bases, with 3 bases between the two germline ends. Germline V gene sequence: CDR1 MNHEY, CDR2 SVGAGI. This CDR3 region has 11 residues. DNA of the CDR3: TGTGCCAGCAGTCAGTACAATGAGCAGTTCTTC. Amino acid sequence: CASSQYNEQFF.

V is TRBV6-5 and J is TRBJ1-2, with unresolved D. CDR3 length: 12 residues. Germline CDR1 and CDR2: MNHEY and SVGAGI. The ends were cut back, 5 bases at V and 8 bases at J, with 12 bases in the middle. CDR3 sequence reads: CASSQYSWGYTF. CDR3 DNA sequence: TGTGCCAGCAGTCAGTACAGCTGGGGCTACACCTTC.

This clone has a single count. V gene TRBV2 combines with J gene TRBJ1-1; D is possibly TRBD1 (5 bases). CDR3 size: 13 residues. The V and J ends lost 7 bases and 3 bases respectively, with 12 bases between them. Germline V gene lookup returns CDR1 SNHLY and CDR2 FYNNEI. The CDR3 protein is CASIARADTEAFF. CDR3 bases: TGTGCCAGCATTGCCAGGGCTGACACTGAAGCTTTCTTT.

CDR3 nucleotides: TGTGCCAGCAGTTATCAGGGCAGGACCGGGGAGCTGTTTTTT. Protein sequence: CASSYQGRTGELFF. The rearrangement uses TRBV6-2 or TRBV6-3 and TRBJ2-2; D is possibly TRBD1 (5 bases). This CDR3 contains 14 residues. V lost 3 bases and J lost 5, with 10 bases in between. Germline V CDR1 and CDR2: MNHEY, SVGEGT.

Here the CDR3 reads CASSYMLAGTDTQYF. The CDR3 coding sequence is TGTGCCAGCAGTTATATGCTAGCGGGCACAGATACGCAGTATTTT. This chain connects TRBV6-6 to TRBJ2-3, with 7 bases that match TRBD2. This CDR3 is built from 15 residues. The V gene end was trimmed by 3 bases and the J gene end by 1 base; junction bases not matched to a gene: 4. In germline, CDR1 is MNHNY, CDR2 SVGAGI (reference sequence).

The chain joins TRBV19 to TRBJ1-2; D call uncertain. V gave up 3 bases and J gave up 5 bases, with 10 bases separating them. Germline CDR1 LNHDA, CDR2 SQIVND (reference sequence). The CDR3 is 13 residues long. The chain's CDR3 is CASSMNSFYGYTF. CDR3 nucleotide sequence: TGTGCCAGTAGTATGAACAGCTTTTATGGCTACACCTTC.

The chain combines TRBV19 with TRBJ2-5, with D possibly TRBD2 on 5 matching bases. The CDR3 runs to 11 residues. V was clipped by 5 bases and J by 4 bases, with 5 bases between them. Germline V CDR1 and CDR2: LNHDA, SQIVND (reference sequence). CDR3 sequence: CASSEGETQYF. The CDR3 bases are TGTGCCAGTAGTGAGGGAGAGACCCAGTACTTC. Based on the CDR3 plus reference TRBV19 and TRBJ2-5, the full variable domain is DGGITQSPKYLFRKEGQNVTLSCEQNLNHDAMYWYRQDPGQGLRLIYYSQIVNDFQKGDIAEGYSVSREKKESFPLTVTSAQKNPTAFYLCASSEGETQYFGPGTRLLVL.

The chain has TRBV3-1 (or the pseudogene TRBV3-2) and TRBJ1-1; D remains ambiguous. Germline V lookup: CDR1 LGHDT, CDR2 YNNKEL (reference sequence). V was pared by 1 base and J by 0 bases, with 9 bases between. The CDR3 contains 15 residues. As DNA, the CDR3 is TGTGCCAGCAGCCAAGGGGCCTTCATGAACACTGAAGCTTTCTTT. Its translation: CASSQGAFMNTEAFF.

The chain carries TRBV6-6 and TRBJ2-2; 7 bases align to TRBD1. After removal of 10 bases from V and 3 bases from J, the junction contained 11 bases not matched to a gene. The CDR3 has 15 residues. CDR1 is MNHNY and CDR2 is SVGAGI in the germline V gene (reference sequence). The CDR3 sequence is CATKRDSDDTGELFF. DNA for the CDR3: TGTGCCACCAAAAGGGACAGCGACGACACCGGGGAGCTGTTTTTT.

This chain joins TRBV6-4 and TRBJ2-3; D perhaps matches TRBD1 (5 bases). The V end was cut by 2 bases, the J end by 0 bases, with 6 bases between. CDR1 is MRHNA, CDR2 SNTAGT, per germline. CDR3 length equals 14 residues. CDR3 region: CASSDRGSTDTQYF. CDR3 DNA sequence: TGTGCCAGCAGTGACAGGGGAAGCACAGATACGCAGTATTTT.

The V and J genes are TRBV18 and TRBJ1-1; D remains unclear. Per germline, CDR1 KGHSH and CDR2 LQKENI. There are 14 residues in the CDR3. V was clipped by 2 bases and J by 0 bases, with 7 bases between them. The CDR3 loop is CASSPGSVNTEAFF. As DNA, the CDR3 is TGTGCCAGCTCACCAGGTTCAGTGAACACTGAAGCTTTCTTT.

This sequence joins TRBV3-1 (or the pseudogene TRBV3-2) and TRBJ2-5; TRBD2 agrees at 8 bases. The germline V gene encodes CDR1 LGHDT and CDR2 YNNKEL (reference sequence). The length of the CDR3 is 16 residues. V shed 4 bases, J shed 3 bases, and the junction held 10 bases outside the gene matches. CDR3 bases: TGTGCCAGCAGCCCGCCGAGAGGGACTAGAGAAGAGACCCAGTACTTC. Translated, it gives CASSPPRGTREETQYF.

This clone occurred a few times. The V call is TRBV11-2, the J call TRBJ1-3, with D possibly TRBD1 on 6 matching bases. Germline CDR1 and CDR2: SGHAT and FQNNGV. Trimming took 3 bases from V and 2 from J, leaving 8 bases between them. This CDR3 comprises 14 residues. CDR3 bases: TGTGCCAGCAGCTTCGGACAGCCTGGAAACACCATATATTTT. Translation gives CASSFGQPGNTIYF.

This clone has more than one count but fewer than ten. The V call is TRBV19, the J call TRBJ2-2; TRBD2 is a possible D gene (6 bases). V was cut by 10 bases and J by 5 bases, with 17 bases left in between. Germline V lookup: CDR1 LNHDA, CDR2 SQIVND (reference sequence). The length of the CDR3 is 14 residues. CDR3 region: CATEGGWNTGELFF. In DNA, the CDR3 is TGTGCCACCGAAGGAGGGTGGAATACCGGGGAGCTGTTTTTT.

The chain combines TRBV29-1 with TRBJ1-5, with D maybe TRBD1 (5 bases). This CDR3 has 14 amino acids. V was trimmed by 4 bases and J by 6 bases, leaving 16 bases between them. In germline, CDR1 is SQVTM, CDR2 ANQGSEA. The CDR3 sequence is CSVGDHGEGQPQHF. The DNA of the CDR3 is TGCAGCGTTGGGGACCACGGGGAGGGTCAGCCCCAGCATTTT.

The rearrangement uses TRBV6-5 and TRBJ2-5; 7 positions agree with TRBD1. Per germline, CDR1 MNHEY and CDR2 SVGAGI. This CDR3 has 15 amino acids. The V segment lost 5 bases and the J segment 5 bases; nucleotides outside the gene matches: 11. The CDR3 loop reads CASSRETGAVETQYF. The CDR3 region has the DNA TGTGCCAGCAGTCGTGAAACAGGGGCGGTGGAGACCCAGTACTTC.

The CDR3, as DNA: TGCGCCAGCAGCTGGGCCCTACCTCTAAGTACACCATACGGGGAGCTGTTTTTT. Residues: CASSWALPLSTPYGELFF. The V call is TRBV5-1, the J call TRBJ2-2; unclear D gene. In germline, CDR1 is SGHRS, CDR2 YFSETQ. This CDR3 has 18 amino acids. Trimming removed 3 bases at V and 7 bases at J, with 25 bases between.

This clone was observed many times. The CDR3 sequence is CASSSIWGLEQYF. Written as DNA, the CDR3 is TGTGCCAGCAGCTCCATATGGGGGCTCGAGCAGTACTTC. V usage is TRBV7-8 and J usage is TRBJ2-7; tentatively, D is TRBD1 (6 bases). Germline V gives CDR1 SGHVS, CDR2 FQNEAQ. The CDR3 extends over 13 amino acids. V was shortened by 4 bases and J by 6 bases, with 13 bases between the two germline ends.

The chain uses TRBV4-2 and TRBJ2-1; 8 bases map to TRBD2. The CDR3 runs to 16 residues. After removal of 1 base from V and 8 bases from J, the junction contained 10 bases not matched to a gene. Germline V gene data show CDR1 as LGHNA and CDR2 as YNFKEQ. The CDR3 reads CASSQAGTSGFYEQFF. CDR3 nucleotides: TGTGCCAGCAGCCAAGCCGGGACTAGTGGGTTTTATGAGCAGTTCTTC.

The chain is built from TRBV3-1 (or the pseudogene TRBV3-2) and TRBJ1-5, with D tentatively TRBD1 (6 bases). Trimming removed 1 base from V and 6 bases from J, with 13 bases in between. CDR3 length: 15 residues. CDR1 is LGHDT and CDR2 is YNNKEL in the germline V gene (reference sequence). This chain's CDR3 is CASSQGTDQGQPQHF. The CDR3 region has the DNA TGTGCCAGCAGCCAAGGGACAGATCAAGGTCAGCCCCAGCATTTT.

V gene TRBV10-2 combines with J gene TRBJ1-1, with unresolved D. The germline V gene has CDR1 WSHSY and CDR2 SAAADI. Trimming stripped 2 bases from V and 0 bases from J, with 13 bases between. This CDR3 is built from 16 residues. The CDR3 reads CASSERLASMNTEAFF. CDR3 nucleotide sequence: TGCGCCAGCAGTGAGCGTCTGGCATCGATGAACACTGAAGCTTTCTTT.